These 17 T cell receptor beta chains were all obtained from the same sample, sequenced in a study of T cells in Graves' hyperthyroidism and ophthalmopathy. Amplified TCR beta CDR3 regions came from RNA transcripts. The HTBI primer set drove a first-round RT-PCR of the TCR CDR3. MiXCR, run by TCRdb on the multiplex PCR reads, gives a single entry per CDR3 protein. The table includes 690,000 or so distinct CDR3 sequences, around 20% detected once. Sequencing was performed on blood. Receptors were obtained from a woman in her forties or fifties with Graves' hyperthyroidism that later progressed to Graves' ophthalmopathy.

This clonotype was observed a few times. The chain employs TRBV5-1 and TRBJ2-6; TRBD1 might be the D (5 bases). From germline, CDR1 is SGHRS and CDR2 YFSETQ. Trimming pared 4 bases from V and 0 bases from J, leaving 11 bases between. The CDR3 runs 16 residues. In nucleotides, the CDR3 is TGCGCCAGCAGCCCGAGACAGTCCTCTGGGGCCAACGTCCTGACTTTC. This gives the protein CASSPRQSSGANVLTF.

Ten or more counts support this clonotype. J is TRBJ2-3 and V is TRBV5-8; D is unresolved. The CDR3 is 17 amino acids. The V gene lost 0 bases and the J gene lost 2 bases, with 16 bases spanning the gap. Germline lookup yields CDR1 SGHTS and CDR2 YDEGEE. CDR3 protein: CASSLGGPGFFTDTQYF. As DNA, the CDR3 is TGTGCCAGCAGCTTGGGAGGCCCCGGATTCTTCACAGATACGCAGTATTTT.

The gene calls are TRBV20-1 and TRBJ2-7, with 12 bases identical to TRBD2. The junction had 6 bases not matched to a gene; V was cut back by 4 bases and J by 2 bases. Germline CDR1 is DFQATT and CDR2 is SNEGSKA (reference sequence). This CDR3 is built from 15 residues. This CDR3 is CSANSLAGGTYEQYF. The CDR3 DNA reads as TGCAGTGCTAATTCCCTAGCGGGGGGGACCTACGAGCAGTACTTC.

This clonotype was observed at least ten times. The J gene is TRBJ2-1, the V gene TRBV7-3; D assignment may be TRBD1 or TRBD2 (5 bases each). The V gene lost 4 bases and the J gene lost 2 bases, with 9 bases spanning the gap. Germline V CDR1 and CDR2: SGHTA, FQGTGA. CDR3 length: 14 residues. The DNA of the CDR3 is TGTGCCAGCAGCTGGGGGACCCCCTACAATGAGCAGTTCTTC. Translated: CASSWGTPYNEQFF.

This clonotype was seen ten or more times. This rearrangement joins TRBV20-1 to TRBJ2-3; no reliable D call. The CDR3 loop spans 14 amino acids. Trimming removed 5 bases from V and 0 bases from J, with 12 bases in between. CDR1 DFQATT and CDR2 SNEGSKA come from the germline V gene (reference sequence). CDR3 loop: CSAADGPSTDTQYF. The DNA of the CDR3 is TGCAGTGCTGCGGACGGCCCTAGCACAGATACGCAGTATTTT.

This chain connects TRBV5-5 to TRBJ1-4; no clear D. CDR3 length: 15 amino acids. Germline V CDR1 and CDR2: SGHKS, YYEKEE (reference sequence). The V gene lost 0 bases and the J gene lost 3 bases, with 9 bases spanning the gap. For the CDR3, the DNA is TGTGCCAGCAGCTTGGGAGGGCAAGCTAATGAAAAACTGTTTTTT. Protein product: CASSLGGQANEKLFF.

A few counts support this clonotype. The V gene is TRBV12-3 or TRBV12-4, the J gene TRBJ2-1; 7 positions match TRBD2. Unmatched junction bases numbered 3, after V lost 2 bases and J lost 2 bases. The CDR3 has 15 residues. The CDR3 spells CASSLWGGAYNEQFF. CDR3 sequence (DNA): TGTGCCAGCAGTTTATGGGGGGGAGCCTACAATGAGCAGTTCTTC.

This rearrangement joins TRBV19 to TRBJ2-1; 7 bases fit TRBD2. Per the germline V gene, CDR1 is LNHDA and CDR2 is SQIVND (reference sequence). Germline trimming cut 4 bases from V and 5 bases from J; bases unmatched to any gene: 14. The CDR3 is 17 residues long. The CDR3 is CASSTVYRDYSHNEQFF. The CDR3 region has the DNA TGTGCCAGTAGTACCGTTTACCGGGACTACAGTCACAATGAGCAGTTCTTC.

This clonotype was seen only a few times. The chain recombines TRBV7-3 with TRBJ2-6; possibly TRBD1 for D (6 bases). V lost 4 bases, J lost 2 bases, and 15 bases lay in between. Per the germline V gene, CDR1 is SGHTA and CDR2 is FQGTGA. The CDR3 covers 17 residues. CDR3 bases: TGTGCCAGCAGCTCTCAGGCCAACAGGGCTGGGGCCAACGTCCTGACTTTC. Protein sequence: CASSSQANRAGANVLTF. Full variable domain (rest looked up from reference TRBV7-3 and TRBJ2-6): GAGVSQTPSNKVTEKGKYVELRCDPISGHTALYWYRQSLGQGPEFLIYFQGTGAADDSGLPNDRFFAVRPEGSVSTLKIQRTERGDSAVYLCASSSQANRAGANVLTFGAGSRLTVL.

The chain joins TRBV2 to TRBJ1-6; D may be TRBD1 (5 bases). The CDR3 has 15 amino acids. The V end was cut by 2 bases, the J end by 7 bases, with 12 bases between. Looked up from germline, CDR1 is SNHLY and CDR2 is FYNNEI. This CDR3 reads CASSEIGGGNSPLHF. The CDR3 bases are TGTGCCAGCAGTGAAATCGGGGGTGGAAATTCACCCCTCCACTTT.

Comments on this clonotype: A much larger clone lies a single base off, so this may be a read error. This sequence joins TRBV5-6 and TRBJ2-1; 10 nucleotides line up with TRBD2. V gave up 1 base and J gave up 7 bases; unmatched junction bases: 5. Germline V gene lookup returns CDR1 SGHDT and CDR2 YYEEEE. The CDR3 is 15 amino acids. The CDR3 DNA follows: TGTGCCAGCAGCTTGACGGCTAGCGGGGGAAATGAGCAGTTCTTC. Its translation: CASSLTASGGNEQFF.

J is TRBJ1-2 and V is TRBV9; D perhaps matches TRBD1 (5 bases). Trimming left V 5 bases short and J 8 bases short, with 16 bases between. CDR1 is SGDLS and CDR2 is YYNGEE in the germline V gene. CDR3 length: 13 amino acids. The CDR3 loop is CASSGVQEGGYTF. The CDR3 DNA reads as TGTGCCAGCAGTGGAGTACAGGAAGGAGGCTACACCTTC.

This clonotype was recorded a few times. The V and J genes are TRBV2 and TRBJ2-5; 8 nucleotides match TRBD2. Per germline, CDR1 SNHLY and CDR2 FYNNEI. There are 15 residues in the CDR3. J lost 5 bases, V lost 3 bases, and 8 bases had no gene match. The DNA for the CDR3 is TGTGCCAGCAGTGACTACGGGGGGGCGTGGGAGACCCAGTACTTC. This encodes CASSDYGGAWETQYF.

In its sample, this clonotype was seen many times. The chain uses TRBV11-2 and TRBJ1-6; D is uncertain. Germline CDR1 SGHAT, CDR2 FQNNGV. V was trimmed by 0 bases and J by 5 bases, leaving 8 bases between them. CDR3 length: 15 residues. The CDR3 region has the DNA TGTGCCAGCAGCTTAGATTCGACGAATAATTCACCCCTCCACTTT. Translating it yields CASSLDSTNNSPLHF.

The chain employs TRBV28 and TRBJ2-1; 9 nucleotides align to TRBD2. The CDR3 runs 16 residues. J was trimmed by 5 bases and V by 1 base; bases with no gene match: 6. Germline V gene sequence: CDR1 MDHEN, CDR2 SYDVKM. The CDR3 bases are TGTGCCAGCAGTTTATCCCTAGCGGGACGGAACAATGAGCAGTTCTTC. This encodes CASSLSLAGRNNEQFF.

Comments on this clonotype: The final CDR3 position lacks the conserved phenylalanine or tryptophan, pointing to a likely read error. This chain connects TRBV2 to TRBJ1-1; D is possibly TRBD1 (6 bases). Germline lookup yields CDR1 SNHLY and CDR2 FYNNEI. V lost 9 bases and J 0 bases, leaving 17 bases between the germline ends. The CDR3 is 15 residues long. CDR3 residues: CASREMGAVNTEAFL. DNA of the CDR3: TGTGCCAGTAGGGAAATGGGGGCCGTGAACACTGAAGCTTTCCTT.

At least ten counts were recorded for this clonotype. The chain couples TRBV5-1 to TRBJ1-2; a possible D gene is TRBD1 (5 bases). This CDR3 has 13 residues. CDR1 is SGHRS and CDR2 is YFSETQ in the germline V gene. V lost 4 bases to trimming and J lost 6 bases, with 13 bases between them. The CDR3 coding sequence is TGCGCCAGCAGCCTCGGGGACGCCAATGGCTACACCTTC. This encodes CASSLGDANGYTF. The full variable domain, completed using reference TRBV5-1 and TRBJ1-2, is KAGVTQTPRYLIKTRGQQVTLSCSPISGHRSVSWYQQTPGQGLQFLFEYFSETQRNKGNFPGRFSGRQFSNSRSEMNVSTLELGDSALYLCASSLGDANGYTFGSGTRLTVV.